The clone carrying this TCR beta chain came up a few times. Its antigen remains unidentified. The data derive from a study of cytomegalovirus exposure and HLA in healthy donors. Turning to the study itself: Earlier findings included some 120 million unique TCR beta sequences obtained from approximately 170 million T cells. The study placed roughly four fifths of its 350 to 400 genotyped donors in the Caucasian-associated ancestry cluster.

Overall study findings and caveats: Being productive about 87% or about 30% of the time was typical of most TCR beta V segments in an earlier analysis. A later analysis reportedly found fewer N-insertions in an Asian-associated ancestry cluster than the roughly 670-donor mean.

The PCR had 60 Vbeta and 13 Jbeta primers. Clones were read by immunoSEQ multiplex PCR, and TCRdb kept only the in-frame ones, dropping some. In the table there are 110,000 to 150,000 clones, around 82% of which are singletons. This clonotype originated in a woman in her late teens or twenties in good health and CMV-seropositive. Sequencing input: PBMCs.

The CDR3 nucleotides are TGTGCCACTAAAGGACAGGGCATGGACACTGAAGCTTTCTTT. Translating it yields CATKGQGMDTEAFF. This chain uses TRBV6-1 with TRBJ1-1; 8 bases agree with TRBD1. CDR3 size: 14 residues. Losses at the gene ends were 10 bases for V and 3 bases for J; bases not matched to a gene: 10. Germline lookup yields CDR1 MNHNS and CDR2 SASEGT.